Below, one T cell receptor (beta chain) is given with its context. The antigen is unknown. Time point denoted: cycle 4 day 1 (C4D1), after more than five weeks of nivolumab. All patients experienced relapse after autologous stem cell transplantation, and brentuximab vedotin exposure was variable. Investigators obtained CD8+ T cells from thawed PBMCs by magnetic negative selection. Looked up from germline, CDR1 is SGHAT and CDR2 is FQNNGV. CDR3 length: 15 amino acids. The V gene lost 3 bases and the J gene lost 6 bases, with 14 bases spanning the gap. These data originate in a study of PD-1 blockade in classical Hodgkin lymphoma. Study in general: Patients were treated with nivolumab at 3 mg/kg, and this was given intravenously every 2 weeks. General study results and limits: In newly diagnosed patients, baseline TCR diversity was reportedly below that of healthy donors. Only CD4+ TCR diversity, not CD8+, had risen significantly by C4D1.

Only in-frame clones appear in the TCRdb table, and some are missing; sequencing was by immunoSEQ multiplex PCR. Here the sample spans about 15,000 clones, approximately 91% being singletons. The receptor comes from a human donor with classical Hodgkin lymphoma. The chain links TRBV11-2 to TRBJ1-4; TRBD1 is a possible D gene (5 bases). The sequences come from CD8+ T cells from blood, collected before the fourth cycle of nivolumab. This CDR3 reads CASSFIGTPYEKLFF. The CDR3 nucleotides are TGTGCCAGCAGCTTCATCGGGACCCCGTATGAAAAACTGTTTTTT. Complete variable domain (other parts from reference TRBV11-2 and TRBJ1-4): EAGVAQSPRYKIIEKRQSVAFWCNPISGHATLYWYQQILGQGPKLLIQFQNNGVVDDSQLPKDRFSAERLKGVDSTLKIQPAKLEDSAVYLCASSFIGTPYEKLFFGSGTQLSVL.